The present entry profiles one T cell receptor beta chain with its context. As handled by the study authors: Reference gene primer amplification gave estimated nucleated cell counts. TCRdb keeps only in-frame clones here, not all; method: immunoSEQ multiplex PCR. The V and J calls and the clone size are those of that table, but D and trimming were determined from the DNA. This table holds around 140,000 clones, over 70% found once. This record belongs to a study of blood T cell repertoires in COVID-19. In the study overall: From T cells, B-cell-depleted T cells, or PBMCs came the material, which was cDNA or gDNA.

This TCR came from a man in his 70s who had recovered from COVID-19. The sequenced sample was peripheral blood.

The CDR3 spells CASSFIGLAGQETQYF. In DNA, the CDR3 is TGTGCCAGCAGTTTTATAGGACTAGCGGGACAGGAGACCCAGTACTTC. The chain combines TRBV27 with TRBJ2-5, with TRBD2 matching 12 bases. The trim removed 3 bases at V and 5 bases at J, leaving 7 bases unmatched. Germline V gene lookup returns CDR1 MNHEY and CDR2 SMNVEV (reference sequence). This CDR3 region has 16 residues.